Below, one TCR beta chain is given with its context. Its antigen is currently not known. Nothing much larger sits one base from this clone, and base qualities are not available. This sample was included in a study of T cell responses to AZD1222 COVID-19 vaccine (dated by TCRdb to 2020 to 2023). The study in broad terms: A total of 230 to 250 trial participants underwent TCR sequencing, of whom 207 received two doses of AZD1222 and about 25 received two doses of the MenACWY control vaccine. Trial participants were enrolled into age subgroups of 18-55, 56-69 and 70-plus years, which contained roughly 150, 30 and 60 TCR-sequenced participants, respectively.

Points the paper makes about the study in general: Epitopes outside the regions mutated in the B.1.351 and B.1.1.7 variants were reportedly recognized by nearly half of the unique spike-specific TCRs. In the small 56-69-year group, the increase in depth fell short of significance, most likely because of low power. Participants were mostly white British, with more females than males. The authors suggested clonal diversity may have been underestimated. Conclusions about previously exposed vaccinees are limited, since just a handful of AZD1222 recipients were seropositive for SARS-CoV-2 at baseline. The vaccine-associated CD4 TCRs covered the entire spike protein, and the dominant responses fell in regions 160-218 and 743-854. Because no day 14 peak-response samples were available, repertoires were characterized only after the peak T cell response. After two AZD1222 doses, spike-specific TCR breadth and depth were significantly higher than at day 0 and than in MenACWY recipients.

Trimming at the junction amounts to 5 bases on V and 1 base on J, and the germline ends lie 11 bases apart. CDR1 MNHEY and CDR2 SVGAGI are derived from the germline V gene. The CDR3 has 14 amino acids, counting the end cysteine and phenylalanine. Solely the CDR3 DNA is kept, with 42 bases framed from the first base. The time point label here, explained by the study, means: about 28 days (+/-7) after the second vaccine dose. AZD1222 recipients whose second dose came at about 4 weeks and those whose second dose came at about 12 weeks were combined into one group, since spike-specific TCR depth and breadth did not differ between the two schedules. Vaccinee samples came from UK trials COV001 and COV002, including a single-blind randomized controlled phase 2/3 trial of AZD1222 (ChAdOx1 nCoV-19) in healthy adults. For TCRbeta chain sequencing, PBMC samples were collected from trial participants at day 0 and at day 28 after the second dose.

The CDR3 regions of human TCRbeta chains were analyzed by immunosequencing. The study's own analysis went as follows. TCRs in the repertoires were matched against a reference library of SARS-CoV-2-specific TCRs that had been generated with the MIRA antigen-specificity platform. Breadth meant the fraction of unique TCRs that were SARS-CoV-2-associated, whereas depth meant the fraction of total T cells that were SARS-CoV-2-associated. Using the MIRA data, each spike-specific TCR was assigned both to the spike region to which the TCR was reactive and to a CD4 or CD8 class. Log10-transformed breadth and depth values were compared by one-way ANOVA with Sidak's multiple comparisons tests. TCRdb holds this immuneACCESS table with in-frame rearrangements only. Some clones are missing; in checked studies, unresolved V genes explain under half, and the rest has no known cause. Clonal size and the V and J genes are those of that table, whereas D and trimming came from the DNA. The sample records approximately 75,000 clones, under 90% of which are singletons. The top ten clones comprise about 1.3% of the sample.

This receptor was obtained from an adult who received the AZD1222 COVID-19 vaccine. The sequence joins TRBV6-5 to TRBJ1-1, with the D gene too uncertain to name. This specimen was peripheral blood, taken 28 days after the second AZD1222 dose. The CDR3 region reads CASSPFGPNTEAFF. In nucleotide form, the sequence is TGTGCCAGCAGTCCCTTTGGACCGAACACTGAAGCTTTCTTT.